These 24 T cell receptor beta chains were all obtained from the same sample, sequenced in a study of blood T cell repertoires in COVID-19. TCRdb's copy holds only in-frame clones and misses some; the assay was immunoSEQ multiplex PCR. The profile shows some 200,000 clones, around nine tenths of them singletons. Sequencing was done on a sample of peripheral blood. The origin of the receptors is a man younger than 30 with active or convalescent COVID-19.

The chain recombines TRBV29-1 with TRBJ1-1; 7 bases line up with TRBD1. The V and J ends lost 3 bases and 7 bases, in that order; junction bases with no gene match: 11. The CDR3 sequence is 14 residues long. CDR1 SQVTM and CDR2 ANQGSEA come from the germline V gene. CDR3 DNA: TGCAGCGTTGACTCAATCAGGGGGGTGTATGAAGCTTTCTTT. Translating gives CSVDSIRGVYEAFF.

The chain has TRBV5-5 and TRBJ2-3; TRBD2 matches at 8 bases. This CDR3 comprises 18 residues. Per germline, CDR1 SGHKS and CDR2 YYEKEE (reference sequence). V shed 0 bases, J shed 5 bases, and the junction held 14 bases outside the gene matches. The CDR3 protein is CASSLEPSGGAHVDTQYF. Here the CDR3 DNA reads TGTGCCAGCAGCTTGGAACCCAGCGGGGGCGCCCATGTAGATACGCAGTATTTT.

V usage is TRBV5-1 and J usage is TRBJ1-1; D may be TRBD1 (6 bases). The CDR3 runs 12 residues. The V end lost 7 bases, the J end lost 6 bases, and 13 bases lay between the germline ends. Germline V lookup: CDR1 SGHRS, CDR2 YFSETQ. The DNA for the CDR3 is TGCGCCAGCTACGAACAGGGCGCTGAAGCTTTCTTT. Translated, it gives CASYEQGAEAFF.

This CDR3 is CAWNGQETQYF. The CDR3 DNA follows: TGTGCCTGGAACGGCCAAGAGACCCAGTACTTC. The V gene is TRBV30, the J gene TRBJ2-5; D unresolved. Trimming cost V 4 bases and J 1 base, with 4 bases left between them. The CDR3 is 11 amino acids. Germline CDR1 GTSNPN, CDR2 SVGIG (reference sequence).

This chain links TRBV11-3 with TRBJ1-5; TRBD1 matches 9 bases. Germline lookup yields CDR1 SGHNT and CDR2 YENEEA. With 5 bases clipped from V and 5 bases from J, the junction kept 4 bases outside the gene matches. The CDR3 totals 14 residues. Written as DNA, the CDR3 is TGTGCCAGCAGCCTACAGGGGGCTGATCAGCCCCAGCATTTT. It specifies CASSLQGADQPQHF.

CDR3 nucleotide sequence: TGCGCCAGCAGCGAACGGGGAGGGAGCACTGAAGCTTTCTTT. Its protein is CASSERGGSTEAFF. The chain recombines TRBV5-1 with TRBJ1-1; no definite D call. The CDR3 has 14 residues. CDR1 SGHRS and CDR2 YFSETQ come from the germline V gene. Trimming stripped 4 bases from V and 4 bases from J, with 14 bases between.

The CDR3 bases are TGTGCCAGCGCCGGCTCGGGAGCCTACAATGAGCAGTTCTTC. Amino acids: CASAGSGAYNEQFF. This chain links TRBV7-3 with TRBJ2-1; D is possibly TRBD2 (6 bases). Trimming removed 8 bases from V and 2 bases from J, with 13 bases in between. Germline CDR1 reads SGHTA; CDR2 reads FQGTGA. The CDR3 length is 14 residues.

The rearrangement uses TRBV5-4 and TRBJ1-2; TRBD1 matches at 7 bases. CDR3 length equals 15 residues. Looked up from germline, CDR1 is SGHNT and CDR2 is YYREEE (reference sequence). V lost 3 bases to trimming and J lost 5 bases; unmatched junction nucleotides: 10. The CDR3 nucleotides read TGTGCCAGCAGCTCTACAGGGGACATTCCATATGGCTACACCTTC. It yields the protein CASSSTGDIPYGYTF.

This clone showed up just a few times. The J gene is TRBJ2-3, the V gene TRBV15; D might be TRBD2 (6 bases). This CDR3 has 16 residues. Germline V gene data show CDR1 as LNHNV and CDR2 as YYDKDF (reference sequence). V shed 0 bases and J shed 0 bases, with 10 bases lying between them. The CDR3: CATSREMAGSTDTQYF. As DNA, the CDR3 is TGTGCCACCAGCAGAGAGATGGCGGGAAGCACAGATACGCAGTATTTT.

The genes are TRBV7-9 and TRBJ1-1, with a tentative D call TRBD1 (5 bases). The CDR3 spans 15 residues. The V end was cut by 0 bases, the J end by 4 bases, with 12 bases between. Germline V gene data show CDR1 as SEHNR and CDR2 as FQNEAQ (reference sequence). For the CDR3, the DNA is TGTGCCAGCAGCTTAGCTTCAGGGAGGGCCACTGAAGCTTTCTTT. Protein sequence: CASSLASGRATEAFF.

This chain links TRBV11-3 with TRBJ2-5, with 7 bases that match TRBD1. With 0 bases clipped from V and 2 bases from J, the junction kept 3 bases outside the gene matches. The germline CDR1 and CDR2 sequences are SGHNT and YENEEA. The CDR3 contains 15 residues. For the CDR3, the DNA is TGTGCCAGCAGCTTAGAGGGGACAGCGCAAGAGACCCAGTACTTC. The encoded protein is CASSLEGTAQETQYF.

To note about this clone: Other DNA sequences in the sample encode the same CDR3. The gene calls are TRBV12-3 or TRBV12-4 and TRBJ1-1, with D uncertain. V was shortened by 3 bases and J by 8 bases, with 10 bases between the two germline ends. The CDR3 has 12 residues. The CDR3 DNA follows: TGTGCCAGCAGTTTTTATCCGGGAGAAGCTTTCTTT. Protein product: CASSFYPGEAFF.

The rearrangement links TRBV5-1 to TRBJ2-2; 12 bases line up with TRBD1. The CDR3 consists of 19 residues. Trimming removed 1 base from V and 6 bases from J; junction bases left unmatched: 13. Germline lookup yields CDR1 SGHRS and CDR2 YFSETQ. The CDR3 region is CASSLIPGPGQGAAGELFF. CDR3 coding DNA: TGCGCCAGCAGCTTGATACCCGGCCCGGGACAGGGGGCAGCCGGGGAGCTGTTTTTT.

The chain employs TRBV28 and TRBJ1-2; no definite D call. Germline V CDR1 and CDR2: MDHEN, SYDVKM. The germline V and J ends were trimmed by 4 bases and 9 bases, with 21 bases remaining between them. The CDR3 is made up of 15 amino acids. CDR3 sequence (DNA): TGTGCCAGCAGTTCCCCGACAATCCCCAGTGTTAGCTACACCTTC. It encodes CASSSPTIPSVSYTF.

The chain is built from TRBV27 and TRBJ2-1, with 7 positions matching TRBD1. The CDR3 loop spans 15 amino acids. The germline V gene has CDR1 MNHEY and CDR2 SMNVEV (reference sequence). With V trimmed by 3 bases and J by 8 bases, 10 bases remained unmatched. CDR3 in DNA: TGTGCCAGCAGTTTTGCCGGGACAGAGAGGGATGAGCAGTTCTTC. Translation: CASSFAGTERDEQFF.

This sequence joins TRBV18 and TRBJ2-5; D is ambiguous. V gave up 2 bases and J gave up 3 bases, with 13 bases separating them. The CDR3 covers 15 residues. Germline values: CDR1 KGHSH, CDR2 LQKENI. The CDR3: CASSPSASEEETQYF. Written as DNA, the CDR3 is TGTGCCAGCTCACCAAGCGCGAGCGAGGAAGAGACCCAGTACTTC.

The rearrangement joins TRBV9 to TRBJ2-5; 16 nucleotides match TRBD2. The CDR3 covers 18 residues. CDR1 is SGDLS, CDR2 YYNGEE, per germline. With V trimmed by 3 bases and J by 4 bases, 9 bases remained unmatched. The CDR3 here is CASSGAGLAGGFPETQYF. In nucleotides, the CDR3 is TGTGCCAGCAGCGGTGCGGGACTAGCGGGAGGGTTCCCAGAGACCCAGTACTTC.

The V call is TRBV19, the J call TRBJ2-2, with D possibly TRBD1 on 5 matching bases. V shed 10 bases and J shed 6 bases, with 18 bases lying between them. The germline gives CDR1 LNHDA, CDR2 SQIVND (reference sequence). CDR3 length: 14 amino acids. CDR3 sequence: CANRAGHMAGELFF. The DNA of the CDR3 is TGTGCCAATAGGGCAGGGCATATGGCCGGGGAGCTGTTTTTT.

The gene calls are TRBV28 and TRBJ1-2; tentative D call: TRBD1 (6 bases). The germline CDR1 and CDR2 sequences are MDHEN and SYDVKM. The CDR3 length is 12 residues. The V end was cut by 8 bases, the J end by 8 bases, with 15 bases between. The CDR3, as DNA: TGTGCCAGCGTGACAGGTGATCAGGGCTACACCTTC. Its translation: CASVTGDQGYTF.

V and J are TRBV15 and TRBJ2-7; maybe TRBD2 (6 bases). CDR3 length: 15 amino acids. The V gene lost 1 base and the J gene lost 2 bases, with 12 bases spanning the gap. Germline loops: CDR1 LNHNV, CDR2 YYDKDF (reference sequence). CDR3 amino acids: CATSRVREAAYEQYF. CDR3 DNA sequence: TGTGCCACCAGCAGAGTAAGGGAGGCCGCCTACGAGCAGTACTTC.

This chain links TRBV5-1 with TRBJ1-5, with 8 bases identical to TRBD1. With 2 bases clipped from V and 3 bases from J, the junction kept 4 bases outside the gene matches. The length of the CDR3 is 15 residues. Germline V gives CDR1 SGHRS, CDR2 YFSETQ. The DNA for the CDR3 is TGCGCCAGCAGCTTCCAGGGGGCTATCAATCAGCCCCAGCATTTT. Amino acids: CASSFQGAINQPQHF. The variable domain in full, with the rest retrieved from reference TRBV5-1 and TRBJ1-5, is KAGVTQTPRYLIKTRGQQVTLSCSPISGHRSVSWYQQTPGQGLQFLFEYFSETQRNKGNFPGRFSGRQFSNSRSEMNVSTLELGDSALYLCASSFQGAINQPQHFGDGTRLSIL.

V is TRBV5-1 and J is TRBJ2-3, with D possibly being TRBD2 (5 bases). Trimming took off 4 bases at V and 2 bases at J, with 14 bases between the two ends. The CDR3 has 15 amino acids. Germline loops: CDR1 SGHRS, CDR2 YFSETQ. Written as DNA, the CDR3 is TGCGCCAGCAGCCCCAGTAGCCGGGACACAGATACGCAGTATTTT. Translated, it gives CASSPSSRDTDTQYF.

V usage is TRBV14 and J usage is TRBJ1-1, with a possible D match to TRBD1 (5 bases). V lost 4 bases and J 0 bases, leaving 9 bases between the germline ends. The length of the CDR3 is 14 residues. The germline V gene has CDR1 SGHDN and CDR2 FVKESK. CDR3 sequence (DNA): TGTGCCAGCAGCCGACTGACAGTGAACACTGAAGCTTTCTTT. Amino acids: CASSRLTVNTEAFF.

The chain has TRBV7-3 and TRBJ2-1; maybe TRBD1 (5 bases). V shed 3 bases and J shed 2 bases, with 11 bases lying between them. The CDR3 runs 15 residues. Looked up from germline, CDR1 is SGHTA and CDR2 is FQGTGA. The CDR3 here is CASSLGRGTYNEQFF. CDR3 DNA: TGTGCCAGCAGCTTGGGAAGGGGCACCTACAATGAGCAGTTCTTC.